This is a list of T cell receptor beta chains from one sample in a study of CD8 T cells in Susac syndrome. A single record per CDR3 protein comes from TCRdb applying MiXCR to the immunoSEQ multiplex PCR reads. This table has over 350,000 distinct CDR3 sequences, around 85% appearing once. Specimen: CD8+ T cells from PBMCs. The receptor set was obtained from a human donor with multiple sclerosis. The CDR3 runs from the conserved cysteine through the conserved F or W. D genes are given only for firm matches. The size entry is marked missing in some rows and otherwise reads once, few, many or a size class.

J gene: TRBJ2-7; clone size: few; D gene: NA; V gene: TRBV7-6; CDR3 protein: CASSLASGHPSYEQYF; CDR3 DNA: TGTGCCAGCAGCTTAGCTAGCGGACATCCCTCCTACGAGCAGTACTTC
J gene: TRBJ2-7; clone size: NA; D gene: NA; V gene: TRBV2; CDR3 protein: CASSVPSSEQYF; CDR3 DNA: TGTGCCAGCAGTGTACCGTCTTCAGAGCAGTACTTC
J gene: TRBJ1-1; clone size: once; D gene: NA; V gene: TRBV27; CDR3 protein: CASASGTGNTEAFF; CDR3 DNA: TGTGCCAGCGCTTCCGGGACGGGAAACACTGAAGCTTTCTTT
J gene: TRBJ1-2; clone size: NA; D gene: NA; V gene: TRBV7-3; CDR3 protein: CASPPVANYGYTF; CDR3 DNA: TGTGCCAGCCCGCCAGTAGCTAACTATGGCTACACCTTC
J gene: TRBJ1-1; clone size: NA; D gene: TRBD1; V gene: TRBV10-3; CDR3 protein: CATSVNSGGSTEAFF; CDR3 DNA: TGTGCCACATCAGTGAACTCAGGGGGGAGCACTGAAGCTTTCTTT
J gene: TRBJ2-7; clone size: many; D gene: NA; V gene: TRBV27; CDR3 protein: CASSPGASYEQYF; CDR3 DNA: TGTGCCAGCAGCCCCGGGGCCTCCTACGAGCAGTACTTC
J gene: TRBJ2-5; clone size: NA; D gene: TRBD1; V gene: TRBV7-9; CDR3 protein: CASSSDRGLSAGTQYF; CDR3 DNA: TGTGCCAGCAGCTCCGACAGGGGATTGTCTGCGGGGACCCAGTACTTC
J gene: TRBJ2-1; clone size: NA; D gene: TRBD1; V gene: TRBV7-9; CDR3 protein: CASSLGGTGAYDEQFF; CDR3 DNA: TGTGCCAGCAGCTTGGGCGGGACAGGGGCCTATGATGAGCAGTTCTTC
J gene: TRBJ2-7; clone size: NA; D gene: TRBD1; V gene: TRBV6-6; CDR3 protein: CASSHDGTGSSYEQYF; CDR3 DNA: TGTGCCAGCAGTCATGACGGGACAGGGAGCTCCTACGAGCAGTACTTC
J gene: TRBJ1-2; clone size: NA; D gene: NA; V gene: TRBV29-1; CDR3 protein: CSVEDPRGANYGYTF; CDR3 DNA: TGCAGCGTTGAAGACCCCCGGGGCGCTAACTATGGCTACACCTTC
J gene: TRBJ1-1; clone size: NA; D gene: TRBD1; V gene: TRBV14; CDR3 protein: CASSQDHRGPMNTEAFF; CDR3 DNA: TGTGCCAGCAGCCAAGATCACAGGGGGCCTATGAACACTGAAGCTTTCTTT
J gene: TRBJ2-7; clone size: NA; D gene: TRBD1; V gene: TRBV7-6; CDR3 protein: CASSLASGTDSYEQYF; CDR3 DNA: TGTGCCAGCAGCTTAGCTTCAGGGACAGACTCCTACGAGCAGTACTTC
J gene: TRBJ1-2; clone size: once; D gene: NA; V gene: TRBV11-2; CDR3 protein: CASSLAGGNGYTF; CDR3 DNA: TGTGCCAGCAGCTTAGCTGGGGGTAATGGCTACACCTTC
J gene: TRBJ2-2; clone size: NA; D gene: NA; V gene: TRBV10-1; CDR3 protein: CASNEGYTGELFF; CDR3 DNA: TGCGCCAGCAACGAAGGGTACACCGGGGAGCTGTTTTTT
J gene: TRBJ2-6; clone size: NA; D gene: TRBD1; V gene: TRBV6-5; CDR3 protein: CASSYQGEIAGANVLTF; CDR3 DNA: TGTGCCAGCAGTTACCAGGGGGAGATAGCTGGGGCCAACGTCCTGACTTTC
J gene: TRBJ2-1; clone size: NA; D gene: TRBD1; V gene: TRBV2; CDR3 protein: CASRTPAGTGYNEQFF; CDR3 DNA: TGTGCCAGCCGCACCCCAGCCGGGACAGGATACAATGAGCAGTTCTTC
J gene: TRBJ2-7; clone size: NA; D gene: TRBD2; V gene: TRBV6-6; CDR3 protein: CASNLAGGESYEQYF; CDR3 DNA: TGTGCCAGCAACCTAGCGGGAGGAGAATCCTACGAGCAGTACTTC
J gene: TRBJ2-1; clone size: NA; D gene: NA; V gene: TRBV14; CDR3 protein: CASSPYYNEQFF; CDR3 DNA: TGTGCCAGCAGCCCCTACTACAATGAGCAGTTCTTC
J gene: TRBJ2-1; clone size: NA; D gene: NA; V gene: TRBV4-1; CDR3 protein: CASSQAQGTYNEQFF; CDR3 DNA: TGCGCCAGCAGCCAAGCCCAGGGTACCTACAATGAGCAGTTCTTC